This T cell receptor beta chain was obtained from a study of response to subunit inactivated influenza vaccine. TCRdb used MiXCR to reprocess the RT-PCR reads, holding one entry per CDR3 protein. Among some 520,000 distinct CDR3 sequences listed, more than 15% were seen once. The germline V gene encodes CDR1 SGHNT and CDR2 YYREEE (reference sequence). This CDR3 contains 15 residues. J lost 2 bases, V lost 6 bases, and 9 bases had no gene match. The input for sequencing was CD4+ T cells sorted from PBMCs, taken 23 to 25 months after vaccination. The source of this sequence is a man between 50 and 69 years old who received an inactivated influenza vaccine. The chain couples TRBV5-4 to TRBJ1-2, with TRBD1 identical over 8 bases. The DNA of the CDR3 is TGTGCCAGCATTGACAGGGGCAGAGGAAACTATGGCTACACCTTC. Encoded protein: CASIDRGRGNYGYTF.